The source of this T cell receptor (beta chain) is a study of early T cells in non-severe SARS-CoV-2 infection. Study summary: Sequencing targeted bulk RNA from unsorted whole blood, leaving chains unpaired. Study observations and caveats: VDJdb-based matching was biased toward anti-spike CD8 responses and missed private and CD4 specificities.

Germline V CDR1 and CDR2: LGHNA, YSLEER. This CDR3 spans 15 amino acids. The V gene lost 0 bases and the J gene lost 8 bases, with 11 bases spanning the gap. Points on this clonotype: Its specificity is unknown.

The library protocol tagged individual cDNA molecules with unique molecular identifiers. Each CDR3 protein is one row after TCRdb ran MiXCR on the 5' RACE reads. This table holds about 59,000 distinct CDR3 sequences, 13% found once. The receptor was isolated from an adult who was a healthcare worker with PCR-confirmed SARS-CoV-2 infection or an uninfected control (not recorded which). Sequences were derived from whole blood, sampled at baseline. J is TRBJ1-6 and V is TRBV4-3, with D possibly matching TRBD1 (5 bases). CDR3 nucleotides: TGCGCCAGCAGCCAAGATGGGGGAAGAGATTCACCCCTCCACTTT. Its translation: CASSQDGGRDSPLHF.